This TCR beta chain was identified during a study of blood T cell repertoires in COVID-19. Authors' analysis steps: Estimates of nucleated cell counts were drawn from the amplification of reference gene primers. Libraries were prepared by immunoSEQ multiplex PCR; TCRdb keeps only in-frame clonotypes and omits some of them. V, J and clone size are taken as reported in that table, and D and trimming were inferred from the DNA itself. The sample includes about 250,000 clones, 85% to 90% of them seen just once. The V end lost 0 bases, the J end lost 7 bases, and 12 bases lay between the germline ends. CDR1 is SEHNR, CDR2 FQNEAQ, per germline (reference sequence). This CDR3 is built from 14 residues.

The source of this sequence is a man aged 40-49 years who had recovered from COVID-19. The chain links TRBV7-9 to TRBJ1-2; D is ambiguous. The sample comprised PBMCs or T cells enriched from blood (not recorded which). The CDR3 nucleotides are TGTGCCAGCAGCTTAGCGTTCGCAGGAGGTGGCTACACCTTC. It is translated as CASSLAFAGGGYTF. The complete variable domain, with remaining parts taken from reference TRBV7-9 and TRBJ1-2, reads DTGVSQNPRHKITKRGQNVTFRCDPISEHNRLYWYRQTLGQGPEFLTYFQNEAQLEKSRLLSDRFSAERPKGSFSTLEIQRTEQGDSAMYLCASSLAFAGGGYTFGSGTRLTVV.